The present T cell receptor beta chain was sequenced within a study of shared clonotypes between healthy human individuals. Looking at the study overall: The plates for each donor numbered three CD4 naive, three CD4 memory, two CD8 naive and one CD8 memory.

TCRdb's copy holds only in-frame clones and misses some; the assay was immunoSEQ multiplex PCR. The table includes about a million clones, approximately 80% detected once. Germline lookup yields CDR1 MNHEY and CDR2 SMNVEV (reference sequence). The CDR3 runs to 16 residues. With V trimmed by 4 bases and J by 5 bases, 5 bases remained unmatched. The chain couples TRBV27 to TRBJ2-3, with TRBD2 identical over 14 bases. The sample comprised memory CD4+ T cells from PBMCs. Sample subset: CD45RA-negative fraction. The TCR was taken from a man aged 18 to 29 in good health. Some clones in this sample may be carry-over from other donors' samples. Here the CDR3 DNA reads TGTGCCAGCAGTTCAGGGACTAGCGGGAGACAAGATACGCAGTATTTT. This encodes CASSSGTSGRQDTQYF.